Described below is a single T cell receptor beta chain sequence and its context. Its antigen is not known. This entry belongs to a study of T cell clusters in autoimmune cytopenias. Findings of the study overall: Compared with active autoimmune hepatitis patients, healthy donors showed approximately 2.7-fold more exclusive TRB clusters.

Germline V lookup: CDR1 MNHEY, CDR2 SVGAGI. This CDR3 is built from 16 residues. Each sample's input was around 270 ng genomic DNA, roughly 40,000 genome equivalents. TRB was amplified by touch-down multiplex PCR, primer pools A and B combined. Following a re-call of the multiplex PCR reads, TCRdb has one entry per CDR3 protein and lacks DNA. Here the sample table reports 6,500 to 8,000 distinct CDR3 sequences. The sample was also reused in another study, on T cell repertoires in aging, cancer and after chemotherapy. Turning to that study: Donors were grouped into six age bands spanning 30 or younger through 70 or older. Repeat sampling of healthy donors over several months to years showed clear clonal overlap. Compared with age-matched healthy donors, untreated hematological or solid cancer patients showed higher blood TCR clonality.

The TCR originated in a human donor in good health. J is TRBJ2-3 and V is TRBV6-5; TCRdb designates TRBD1, a call that cannot be tested without DNA. The specimen was peripheral blood. The CDR3 region is CASSYSTGARRDTQYF.